Listed below are T cell receptor beta chains from one sample, sequenced in a study of PD-1 blockade in classical Hodgkin lymphoma. Profiled with immunoSEQ multiplex PCR; TCRdb holds only in-frame clones, not every one. There are about 25,000 clones in the sample; 80% to 85% occur only once, and about 3.4% lies in the top ten. Here the sequenced sample was CD4+ T cells from blood, taken before the fourth cycle of nivolumab. These receptors originate from a human donor with classical Hodgkin lymphoma. Each CDR3 is given with its conserved first and last residue. The order of the fields is V gene, J gene, CDR3 protein.

TRBV6-5	TRBJ2-1	CASSYAMGQGEDEQFF
TRBV30	TRBJ2-6	CAEARAPGANVLTF
TRBV19	TRBJ2-7	CASIYPGQTYEQYF
TRBV27	TRBJ1-2	CASSPGTERYGYTF
TRBV2	TRBJ1-2	CASKATGPYGYTF
TRBV5-1	TRBJ1-4	CASSPGYATNEKLFF
TRBV10-3	TRBJ2-7	CAISEGTGRTYEQYF
TRBV2	TRBJ2-5	CASRREIETQYF
TRBV7-9	TRBJ1-4	CASSLAGIGEKLFF
TRBV4-1	TRBJ2-1	CASSQASGGAYNEQFF
TRBV4-1	TRBJ1-4	CASSLTGEKLFF
TRBV19	TRBJ1-6	CASREFLTSSYNSPLHF
TRBV19	TRBJ1-5	CASSSTGGNQPQHF
TRBV6-5	TRBJ2-5	CASMRTAEETQYF
TRBV9	TRBJ1-1	CASSVATGTGFGNTEAFF
TRBV4-3	TRBJ2-3	CASSQGQGNLRDTQYF
TRBV7-6	TRBJ1-1	CASSQNGGPTEAFF
TRBV4-2	TRBJ1-2	CASSPGQGWGYTF
TRBV19	TRBJ2-7	CASSRTGLEYEQYF
TRBV6-1	TRBJ2-7	CASSPSGGVYEQYF
TRBV19	TRBJ1-1	CASSMGVDTEAFF
TRBV5-1	TRBJ2-7	CATRPGEGYEQYF
TRBV5-1	TRBJ1-2	CASSLDPGQTYGYTF
TRBV7-9	TRBJ1-1	CASSSGTGKFSTEAFF
TRBV2	TRBJ2-1	CASRLIAGGAYNEQFF
TRBV5-1	TRBJ2-7	CASSMDAPGGEQYF
TRBV18	TRBJ2-3	CASSLQRADQDTQYF
TRBV13	TRBJ1-3	CASSYTGTGLYTIYF
TRBV18	TRBJ1-3	CASSPPVASGNTIYF
TRBV10-1	TRBJ1-6	CASSESGNSPLHF
TRBV30	TRBJ1-4	CAWSWEGEKLFF
TRBV7-9	TRBJ1-2	CASSLAVGTRTF
TRBV19	TRBJ1-3	CASSIARDSDSGNTIYF
TRBV4-2	TRBJ1-2	CASSQGGSGDYGYTF
TRBV11-3	TRBJ1-4	CASSPGNSWDEKLFF
TRBV11-3	TRBJ1-1	CASSFLDGRGTEAFF